This T cell receptor (beta chain) was sequenced during a study of CXCR3-negative and CXCR3-positive naive CD8 T cells. The authors made the TRB cDNA libraries by 5' RACE using UMI labels. Reprocessing the 5' RACE reads, TCRdb reports a single entry for every CDR3 protein and omits DNA. This sample's clone table lists 110,000 or so distinct CDR3 sequences. Turning to this clonotype: The antigen is not known.

Cells that were CD45RO-CCR7+CD27+CD95- constituted naive CD8+ T cells. Germline V gene data show CDR1 as SEHNR and CDR2 as FQNEAQ (reference sequence). The CDR3 is 14 amino acids. Study-wide points: Memory cells differed in TRBV-TRBJ usage, but naive CXCR3-negative and CXCR3-positive cells had similar usage. Naive CXCR3-positive cells had TRB CDR3s more hydrophobic than those of CXCR3-negative naive cells.

The specimen sequenced was naive CXCR3+ CD8+ T cells from blood. Documented subset: CD45RO-CCR7+CD27+CD95- naive CD8+ T cells expressing CXCR3 (TNR3+). The rearrangement uses TRBV7-9 and TRBJ1-2; TCRdb's D call, TRBD1, is unchecked because there is no DNA. The TCR was taken from a human donor in good health. Some clones in this sample may be carry-over from other donors' samples. CDR3 in amino acids: CASSPLYQNYGYTF. The whole variable domain, filled in from reference TRBV7-9 and TRBJ1-2, reads DTGVSQNPRHKITKRGQNVTFRCDPISEHNRLYWYRQTLGQGPEFLTYFQNEAQLEKSRLLSDRFSAERPKGSFSTLEIQRTEQGDSAMYLCASSPLYQNYGYTFGSGTRLTVV.